This T cell receptor beta chain was captured in a study of CD8+CD57+ T cells in acquired aplastic anemia. CDR3 and TCR beta VDJ profiling relied on a genomic DNA template. MiXCR, run by TCRdb on the reads, gives a single entry per CDR3 protein. The data show roughly 290,000 distinct CDR3 sequences, roughly 59% seen once. The CDR3 sequence is 14 residues long. Germline V lookup: CDR1 DFQATT, CDR2 SNEGSKA (reference sequence). Trimming cost V 2 bases and J 4 bases; bases outside gene matches: 5. Patients selected for sequencing had displayed CD8+CD57+ cell expansion by flow cytometry. Blood came from patients not yet given any therapy.

Material: sorted CD4+, CD8+, or CD8+CD57+ T cells (not recorded which) from PBMCs. The chain links TRBV20-1 to TRBJ2-5; 9 bases are shared with TRBD1. The receptor was derived from a human donor with aplastic anemia. DNA of the CDR3: TGCAGTGCTAGAAAACAGGGGGCGCGAGAGACCCAGTACTTC. As protein: CSARKQGARETQYF.